A selection of T cell receptor beta chains follows, all from one sample in a study of cytomegalovirus exposure and HLA in healthy donors. Assay: immunoSEQ multiplex PCR; the TCRdb copy retains only in-frame clones and omits some. The sample includes over 70,000 clones, around 80% of them seen just once. Sequencing was done on a sample of PBMCs. The receptor set was obtained from a male donor in good health and CMV-seropositive. The CDR3 runs from the conserved cysteine through the conserved F or W. A D gene is named only where the DNA matches it firmly. Some rows mark clone size as missing; the rest say once, few, many or name a class of expanded clone.

v_gene,d_gene,j_gene,abundance,CDR3nt,CDR3aa
TRBV5-1,TRBD1,TRBJ2-1,.,TGCGCCAGCAGCTTGGGGGGACAGAACAATGAGCAGTTCTTC,CASSLGGQNNEQFF
TRBV5-1,TRBD1,TRBJ2-7,.,TGCGCCAGCAGCCCAGGGACAGGTAGAAGTGCTCCCTACGAGCAGTACTTC,CASSPGTGRSAPYEQYF
TRBV13,.,TRBJ1-5,.,TGTGCCAGCAGCTTAGCGAGGGATCAGCCCCAGCATTTT,CASSLARDQPQHF
TRBV5-1,.,TRBJ2-3,.,TGCGCCAGCAGCGTTTCCCGTAGCACAGATACGCAGTATTTT,CASSVSRSTDTQYF
TRBV29-1,.,TRBJ1-2,once,TGCAGCATCGGGACGGGGGACGGCTACACCTTC,CSIGTGDGYTF
TRBV29-1,.,TRBJ2-3,.,TGCAGCGTTGGTCTAGACCCAGATACGCAGTATTTT,CSVGLDPDTQYF
TRBV7-2,TRBD1,TRBJ1-2,.,TGTGCCAGCAGCTTAGTTAGCACAGGGGAACGCTATGGCTACACCTTC,CASSLVSTGERYGYTF
TRBV5-4,TRBD2,TRBJ2-5,.,TGTGCCAGCAGCTTCGTAGCGGGAGGGCCAGGGGAGACCCAGTACTTC,CASSFVAGGPGETQYF
TRBV4-1,TRBD2,TRBJ2-3,.,TGCGCCAGCAGCCAAGACGGGCTAGCGGGAGCATCTTACACAGATACGCAGTATTTT,CASSQDGLAGASYTDTQYF
TRBV2,.,TRBJ2-7,.,TGTGCCAGCAGGACTGAGACCTACGAGCAGTACTTC,CASRTETYEQYF
TRBV2,TRBD1,TRBJ2-3,few,TGTGCCACCAAAAATACAGGGGTTTCAGATACGCAGTATTTT,CATKNTGVSDTQYF
TRBV28,TRBD2,TRBJ2-1,.,TGTGCCAGCAGTATTTTGAGGGTAGCGGGAGGAGGGAATGAGCAGTTCTTC,CASSILRVAGGGNEQFF
TRBV2,.,TRBJ1-4,.,TGTGCCAGCAGTCTTGGACAGATTAATGAAAAACTGTTTTTT,CASSLGQINEKLFF
TRBV10-3,TRBD2,TRBJ2-3,.,TGTGCCATCAGAATGACTAGCGACACAGATACGCAGTATTTT,CAIRMTSDTDTQYF
TRBV15,.,TRBJ2-7,.,TGTGCCACCAGCAGAGGAGGGCGAGACTCATCCTACGAGCAGTACTTC,CATSRGGRDSSYEQYF
TRBV29-1,.,TRBJ1-5,.,TGCAGCGTTGCGACGGGGGGTGGCAATCAGCCCCAGCATTTT,CSVATGGGNQPQHF
TRBV7-2,TRBD1,TRBJ2-1,.,TGTGCCAGCAGCCCAGGGACAGGGGCTAACAATGAGCAGTTCTTC,CASSPGTGANNEQFF
TRBV9,TRBD2,TRBJ2-1,.,TGTGCCAGCAGCGTAGCGGGAGGGCCGATTGAGCAGTTCTTC,CASSVAGGPIEQFF
TRBV28,.,TRBJ1-6,.,TGTGCCAGCAATTTGGGCTTTAATTCACCCCTCCACTTT,CASNLGFNSPLHF
TRBV19,.,TRBJ1-1,.,TGTGCCAGTGCAACAGGGCTGAACACTGAAGCTTTCTTT,CASATGLNTEAFF
TRBV2,TRBD2,TRBJ2-7,.,TGTGCCAGCACGACGACAAGGACTAGCGGGCGCACCTACGAGCAGTACTTC,CASTTTRTSGRTYEQYF
TRBV6-4,TRBD2,TRBJ2-2,.,TGTGCCAGCAGCACGCGCGCGGGAGGGACCGGGGAGCTGTTTTTT,CASSTRAGGTGELFF
TRBV15,.,TRBJ2-3,.,TGTGCCACCAGCAGCGGAGCAGTGAGCACAGATACGCAGTATTTT,CATSSGAVSTDTQYF